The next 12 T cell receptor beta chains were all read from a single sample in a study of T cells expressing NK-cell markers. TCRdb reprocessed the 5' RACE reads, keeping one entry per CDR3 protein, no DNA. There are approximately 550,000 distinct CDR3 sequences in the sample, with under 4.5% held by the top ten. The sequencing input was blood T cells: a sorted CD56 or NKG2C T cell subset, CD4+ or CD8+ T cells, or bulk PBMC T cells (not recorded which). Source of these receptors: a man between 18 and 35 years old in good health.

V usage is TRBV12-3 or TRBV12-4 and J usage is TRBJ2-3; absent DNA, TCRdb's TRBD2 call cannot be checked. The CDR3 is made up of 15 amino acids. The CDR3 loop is CASTQLAGGGGAQYF.

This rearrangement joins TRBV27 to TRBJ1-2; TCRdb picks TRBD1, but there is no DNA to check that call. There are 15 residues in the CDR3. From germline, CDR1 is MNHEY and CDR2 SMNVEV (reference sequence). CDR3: CASSSTGVANYGYTF.

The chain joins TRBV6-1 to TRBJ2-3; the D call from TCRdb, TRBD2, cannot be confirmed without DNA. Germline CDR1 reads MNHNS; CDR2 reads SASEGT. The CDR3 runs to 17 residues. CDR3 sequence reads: CASSPRPTSGRSDTQYF.

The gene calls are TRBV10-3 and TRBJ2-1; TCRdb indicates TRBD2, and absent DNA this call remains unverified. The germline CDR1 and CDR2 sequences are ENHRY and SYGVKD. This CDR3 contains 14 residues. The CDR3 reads CAISELADRNEQFF.

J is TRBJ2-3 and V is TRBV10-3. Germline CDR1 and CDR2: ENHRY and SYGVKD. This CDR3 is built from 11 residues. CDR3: CAIKKGDTQYF.

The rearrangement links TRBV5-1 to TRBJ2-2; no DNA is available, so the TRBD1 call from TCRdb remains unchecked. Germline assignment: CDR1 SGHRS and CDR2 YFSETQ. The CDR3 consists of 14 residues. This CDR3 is CASSYRQGTGELFF.

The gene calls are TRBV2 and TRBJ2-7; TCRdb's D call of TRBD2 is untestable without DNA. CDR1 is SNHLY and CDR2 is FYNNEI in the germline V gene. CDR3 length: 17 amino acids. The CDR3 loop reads CASSHLSGRASSHEQYF.

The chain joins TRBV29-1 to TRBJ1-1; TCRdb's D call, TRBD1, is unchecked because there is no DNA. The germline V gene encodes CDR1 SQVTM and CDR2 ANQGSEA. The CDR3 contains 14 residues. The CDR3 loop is CSVEGAGTNTEAFF.

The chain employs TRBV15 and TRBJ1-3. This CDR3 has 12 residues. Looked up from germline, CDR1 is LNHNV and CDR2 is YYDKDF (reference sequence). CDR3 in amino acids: CATSREKSTIYF.

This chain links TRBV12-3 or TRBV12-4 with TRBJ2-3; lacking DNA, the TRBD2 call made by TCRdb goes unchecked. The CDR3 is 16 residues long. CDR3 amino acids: CASSLSQREGADTQYF.

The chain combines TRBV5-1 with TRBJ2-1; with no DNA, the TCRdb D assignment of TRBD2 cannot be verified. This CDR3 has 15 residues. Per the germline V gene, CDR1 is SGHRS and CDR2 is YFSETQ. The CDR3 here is CASSFRPEGRNEQFF.

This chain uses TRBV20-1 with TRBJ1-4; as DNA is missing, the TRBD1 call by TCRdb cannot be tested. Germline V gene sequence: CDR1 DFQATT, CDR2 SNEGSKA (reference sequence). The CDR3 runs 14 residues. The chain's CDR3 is CSAEGRATNEKLFF.